These 24 T cell receptor beta chains were sequenced from one sample in a study of cytotoxic CD8 clonotypes in ibrutinib-treated CLL. The repertoire was sequenced with immunoSEQ multiplex PCR; TCRdb's copy has only in-frame clones and lacks some. The data show about 300,000 clones, around 76% seen once. This specimen was PBMCs, taken at disease progression, from a patient treated with ibrutinib. Receptors were obtained from a human donor with chronic lymphocytic leukemia.

The rearrangement joins TRBV29-1 to TRBJ2-7; D gene unclear. The CDR3 consists of 11 residues. Germline V gene lookup returns CDR1 SQVTM and CDR2 ANQGSEA. V was pared by 4 bases and J by 3 bases, with 7 bases between. This CDR3 is CSVVVLYEQYF. CDR3 coding DNA: TGCAGCGTTGTCGTTCTCTACGAGCAGTACTTC.

The rearrangement uses TRBV28 and TRBJ2-1; D is ambiguous. The CDR3 is 13 residues long. Trimming took 7 bases from V and 6 from J, leaving 13 bases between them. The germline CDR1 and CDR2 sequences are MDHEN and SYDVKM. DNA for the CDR3: TGTGCCAGCACCCCCTGGGCAGGCAATGAGCAGTTCTTC. Translation: CASTPWAGNEQFF.

CDR3 residues: CASSIGALGAFF. The CDR3 nucleotides are TGTGCCAGTAGTATAGGGGCCCTCGGAGCTTTCTTT. The chain employs TRBV19 and TRBJ1-1; D not resolved. The V end lost 1 base, the J end lost 10 bases, and 10 bases lay between the germline ends. This CDR3 has 12 amino acids. The germline V gene encodes CDR1 LNHDA and CDR2 SQIVND (reference sequence).

The rearrangement uses TRBV27 and TRBJ2-3; D is ambiguous. Between the trimmed V and J ends, which lost 8 bases and 3 bases, there was a span of 15 bases. The CDR3 totals 14 residues. Germline CDR1 MNHEY, CDR2 SMNVEV (reference sequence). In DNA, the CDR3 is TGTGCCAGCCGTGGTGCGTGGAAGACAGATACGCAGTATTTT. Its translation is CASRGAWKTDTQYF.

This chain uses TRBV4-1 with TRBJ2-4; TRBD1 aligns across 9 bases. CDR3 length: 13 amino acids. Per the germline V gene, CDR1 is MGHRA and CDR2 is YSYEKL. Trimming took 8 bases from V and 4 from J; bases not matched to a gene: 3. CDR3 loop: CASSGQGKNIQYF. The CDR3, as DNA: TGCGCCAGCTCGGGACAGGGAAAAAACATTCAGTACTTC.

J is TRBJ1-2 and V is TRBV13; TRBD1 agrees at 8 bases. Germline CDR1 reads PRHDT; CDR2 reads FYEKMQ (reference sequence). The CDR3 runs 15 residues. After removal of 4 bases from V and 3 bases from J, the junction contained 7 bases not matched to a gene. In DNA, the CDR3 is TGTGCCAGCAGCTCGCGGGACAGGCGACACTATGGCTACACCTTC. Protein sequence: CASSSRDRRHYGYTF.

This chain's CDR3 is CTVPFGEPLHF. CDR3 nucleotide sequence: TGCACCGTGCCATTCGGGGAACCCCTCCACTTT. The chain joins TRBV1 to TRBJ1-6. TRBV1 constitutes a pseudogene. The CDR3 is 11 residues long.

The V and J genes are TRBV4-1 and TRBJ2-7; 7 positions match TRBD2. The germline gives CDR1 MGHRA, CDR2 YSYEKL. The CDR3 contains 16 residues. Trimming removed 0 bases from V and 0 bases from J; junction bases left unmatched: 5. Written as DNA, the CDR3 is TGCGCCAGCAGCCAAGACCGGAGCGGGACCTCCTACGAGCAGTACTTC. This translates into CASSQDRSGTSYEQYF.

The J gene is TRBJ2-1, the V gene TRBV25-1; D unclear. The CDR3 runs to 16 residues. Germline V gene sequence: CDR1 MGHDK, CDR2 SYGVNS. V was clipped by 5 bases and J by 6 bases, with 20 bases between them. The CDR3 sequence is CASSLYRARVGNEQFF. The CDR3 DNA is TGTGCCAGCAGTTTATACCGGGCCCGTGTGGGCAATGAGCAGTTCTTC.

The V and J genes are TRBV11-2 and TRBJ2-1; 9 nucleotides match TRBD2. The trim removed 0 bases at V and 3 bases at J, leaving 0 bases unmatched. Per germline, CDR1 SGHAT and CDR2 FQNNGV. The CDR3 has 15 amino acids. CDR3 amino acids: CASSLEAGGYNEQFF. CDR3 coding DNA: TGTGCCAGCAGCTTAGAAGCGGGAGGCTACAATGAGCAGTTCTTC.

The chain is built from TRBV5-1 and TRBJ2-1, with D uncertain. The CDR3 has 15 amino acids. CDR1 is SGHRS and CDR2 is YFSETQ in the germline V gene. V was cut by 0 bases and J by 4 bases, with 11 bases left in between. The CDR3 loop is CASSLGVGIYNEQFF. DNA for the CDR3: TGCGCCAGCAGCTTGGGCGTGGGAATTTACAATGAGCAGTTCTTC.

The chain carries TRBV13 and TRBJ2-1; 14 nucleotides match TRBD2. The germline gives CDR1 PRHDT, CDR2 FYEKMQ (reference sequence). Trimming cost V 3 bases and J 7 bases; bases outside gene matches: 5. This CDR3 contains 16 residues. The CDR3 loop is CASSFRLAGGLNEQFF. As DNA, the CDR3 is TGTGCCAGCAGCTTCAGACTAGCGGGGGGGCTGAATGAGCAGTTCTTC.

The rearrangement uses TRBV14 and TRBJ2-2; no firm D call. The ends were cut back, 1 base at V and 8 bases at J, with 8 bases in the middle. The CDR3 length is 13 residues. Germline CDR1 SGHDN, CDR2 FVKESK. Here the CDR3 reads CASSQVLAGELFF. CDR3 nucleotides: TGTGCCAGCAGCCAAGTTTTAGCAGGGGAGCTGTTTTTT.

V usage is TRBV29-1 and J usage is TRBJ2-3, with D tentatively TRBD2 (6 bases). The V gene's germline CDR1 is SQVTM and CDR2 ANQGSEA. V was pared by 4 bases and J by 2 bases, with 7 bases between. This CDR3 comprises 12 residues. This CDR3 reads CSVVGLTDTQYF. The CDR3 DNA reads TGCAGCGTTGTGGGACTCACAGATACGCAGTATTTT.

V gene TRBV7-6 combines with J gene TRBJ2-7; TRBD1 matches at 9 bases. Germline assignment: CDR1 SGHVS and CDR2 FNYEAQ. V dropped 5 bases and J dropped 4; count of bases not matched to a gene: 18. This CDR3 spans 18 amino acids. As DNA, the CDR3 is TGTGCCAGCAGCGGGACAGGGCAACTTTCAGGAATCCCATACGAGCAGTACTTC. The encoded protein is CASSGTGQLSGIPYEQYF.

To note about this clone: The identical CDR3 is also encoded by other nucleotide sequences in the sample. The rearrangement links TRBV4-1 to TRBJ2-1; D call uncertain. Deletions cut 0 bases from V and 4 bases from J, with 1 base between. Germline lookup yields CDR1 MGHRA and CDR2 YSYEKL. The CDR3 is 12 amino acids. The CDR3 region is CASSQDYNEQFF. For the CDR3, the DNA is TGCGCCAGCAGCCAAGATTACAATGAGCAGTTCTTC.

The rearrangement uses TRBV6-5 and TRBJ2-5; tentatively, D is TRBD2 (7 bases). The CDR3 covers 14 residues. V lost 8 bases and J lost 5, with 18 bases in between. Germline-derived CDR1 and CDR2 are MNHEY and SVGAGI. The CDR3 nucleotides are TGTGCCAGCCGTGGGGGGGGCAAGGTGGAGACCCAGTACTTC. Translating gives CASRGGGKVETQYF.

This clone was detected once. This chain uses TRBV29-1 with TRBJ2-7, with a possible D match to TRBD1 (6 bases). The germline CDR1 and CDR2 sequences are SQVTM and ANQGSEA. V shed 4 bases and J shed 2 bases, with 15 bases lying between them. This CDR3 has 14 residues. In nucleotides, the CDR3 is TGCAGCGTTGTCGAGGGGGTAGCTCCCTACGAGCAGTACTTC. Translated, it gives CSVVEGVAPYEQYF.

This chain connects TRBV25-1 to TRBJ2-5; 7 bases fit TRBD1. CDR3 size: 15 residues. Germline assignment: CDR1 MGHDK and CDR2 SYGVNS. V lost 2 bases to trimming and J lost 1 base; unmatched junction nucleotides: 4. CDR3 amino acids: CASSENAGGQETQYF. The CDR3 DNA is TGTGCCAGCAGTGAAAACGCAGGGGGCCAAGAGACCCAGTACTTC. The variable domain in full, with the rest retrieved from reference TRBV25-1 and TRBJ2-5, is EADIYQTPRYLVIGTGKKITLECSQTMGHDKMYWYQQDPGMELHLIHYSYGVNSTEKGDLSSESTVSRIRTEHFPLTLESARPSHTSQYLCASSENAGGQETQYFGPGTRLLVL.

V gene TRBV9 combines with J gene TRBJ2-7; 13 bases fit TRBD2. The CDR3 is made up of 22 amino acids. From germline, CDR1 is SGDLS and CDR2 YYNGEE. V lost 0 bases and J lost 2; bases outside the gene matches: 20. The CDR3 loop is CASSVEGGPGTSGIAPAYEQYF. The CDR3 coding sequence is TGTGCCAGCAGCGTAGAGGGGGGGCCCGGGACTAGCGGGATTGCCCCCGCCTACGAGCAGTACTTC.

The gene calls are TRBV6-5 and TRBJ1-1, with TRBD1 identical over 7 bases. The CDR3 loop spans 15 amino acids. The V gene's germline CDR1 is MNHEY and CDR2 SVGAGI. Germline trimming cut 6 bases from V and 1 base from J; bases unmatched to any gene: 8. The CDR3 nucleotides are TGTGCCAGCAGCCTACAGGGGCCGCAGAACACTGAAGCTTTCTTT. Protein sequence: CASSLQGPQNTEAFF.

This rearrangement joins TRBV9 to TRBJ2-5, with D perhaps TRBD2 (7 bases). The V gene lost 0 bases and the J gene lost 4 bases, with 13 bases spanning the gap. The length of the CDR3 is 15 residues. Germline CDR1 is SGDLS and CDR2 is YYNGEE. The CDR3 loop is CASSVAWGGIETQYF. The CDR3 DNA is TGTGCCAGCAGCGTAGCTTGGGGGGGCATAGAGACCCAGTACTTC.

This clone appeared a few times. This chain joins TRBV7-2 and TRBJ2-7, with 8 bases fitting TRBD2. CDR1 is SGHTA, CDR2 FQGNSA, per germline. Trimming at V came to 4 bases and at J to 5 bases, leaving 7 bases not matched to a gene. This CDR3 is 14 amino acids long. The CDR3 loop is CASSWSGRVNEQYF. CDR3 coding DNA: TGTGCCAGCAGCTGGAGCGGGAGAGTGAACGAGCAGTACTTC. Complete variable domain (other parts from reference TRBV7-2 and TRBJ2-7): GAGVSQSPSNKVTEKGKDVELRCDPISGHTALYWYRQSLGQGLEFLIYFQGNSAPDKSGLPSDRFSAERTGGSVSTLTIQRTQQEDSAVYLCASSWSGRVNEQYFGPGTRLTVT.

The gene calls are TRBV4-2 and TRBJ1-4; the D is unclear. V was clipped by 1 base and J by 0 bases, with 12 bases between them. CDR3 length equals 17 residues. Germline CDR1 and CDR2: LGHNA and YNFKEQ. Here the CDR3 reads CASSQGIGRTTNEKLFF. Here the CDR3 DNA reads TGTGCCAGCAGCCAAGGGATTGGTCGGACAACTAATGAAAAACTGTTTTTT.